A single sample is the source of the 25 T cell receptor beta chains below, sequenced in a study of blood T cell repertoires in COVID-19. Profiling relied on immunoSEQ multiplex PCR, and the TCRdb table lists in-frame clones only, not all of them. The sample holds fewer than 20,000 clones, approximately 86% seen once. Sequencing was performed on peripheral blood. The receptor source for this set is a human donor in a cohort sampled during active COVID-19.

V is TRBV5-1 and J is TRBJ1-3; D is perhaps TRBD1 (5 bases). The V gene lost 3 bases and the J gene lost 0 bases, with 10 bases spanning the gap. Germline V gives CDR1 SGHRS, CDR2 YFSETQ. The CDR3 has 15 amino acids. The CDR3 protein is CASSSLGGSGNTIYF. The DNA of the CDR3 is TGCGCCAGCAGCTCCTTGGGGGGCTCTGGAAACACCATATATTTT.

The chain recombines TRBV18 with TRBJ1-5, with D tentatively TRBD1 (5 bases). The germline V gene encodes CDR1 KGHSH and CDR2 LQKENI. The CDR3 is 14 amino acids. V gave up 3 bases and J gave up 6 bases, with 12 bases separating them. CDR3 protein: CASSPLRGGQPQHF. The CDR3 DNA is TGTGCCAGCTCACCCCTCCGCGGGGGTCAGCCCCAGCATTTT.

The CDR3 DNA follows: TGTGCCAGCAGCCCTGGGACTTTCCCTCGGGACGAGCAGTACTTC. Residues: CASSPGTFPRDEQYF. J is TRBJ2-7 and V is TRBV9; D may be TRBD2 (6 bases). Germline CDR1 and CDR2: SGDLS and YYNGEE. The V and J ends lost 4 bases and 5 bases respectively, with 19 bases between them. This CDR3 comprises 15 residues.

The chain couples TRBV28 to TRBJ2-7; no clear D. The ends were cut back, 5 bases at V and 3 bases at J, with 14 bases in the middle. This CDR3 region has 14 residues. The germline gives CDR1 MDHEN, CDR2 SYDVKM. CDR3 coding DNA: TGTGCCAGCAGTATGAAACGAGGCCGCTACGAGCAGTACTTC. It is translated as CASSMKRGRYEQYF. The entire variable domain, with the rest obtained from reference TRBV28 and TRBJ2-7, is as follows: DVKVTQSSRYLVKRTGEKVFLECVQDMDHENMFWYRQDPGLGLRLIYFSYDVKMKEKGDIPEGYSVSREKKERFSLILESASTNQTSMYLCASSMKRGRYEQYFGPGTRLTVT.

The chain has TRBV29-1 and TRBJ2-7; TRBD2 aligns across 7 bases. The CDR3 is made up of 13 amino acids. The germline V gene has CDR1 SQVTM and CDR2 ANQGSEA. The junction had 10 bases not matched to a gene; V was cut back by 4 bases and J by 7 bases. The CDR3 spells CSVGLAEPKEQYF. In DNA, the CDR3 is TGCAGCGTTGGGCTAGCGGAGCCCAAAGAGCAGTACTTC.

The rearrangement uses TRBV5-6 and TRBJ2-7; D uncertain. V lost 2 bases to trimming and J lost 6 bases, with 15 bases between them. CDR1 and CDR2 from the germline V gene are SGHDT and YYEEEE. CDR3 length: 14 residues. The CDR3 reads CASSFPELAAEQYF. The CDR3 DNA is TGTGCCAGCAGCTTTCCAGAATTGGCCGCCGAGCAGTACTTC.

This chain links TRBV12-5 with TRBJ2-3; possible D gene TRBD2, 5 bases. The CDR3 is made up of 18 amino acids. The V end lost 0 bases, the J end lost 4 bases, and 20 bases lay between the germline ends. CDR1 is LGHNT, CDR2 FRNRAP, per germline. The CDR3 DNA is TGTGCTAGTGGTTTGGTAGTCCGGACTCCTCTTCTTCCAGATACGCAGTATTTT. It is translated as CASGLVVRTPLLPDTQYF.

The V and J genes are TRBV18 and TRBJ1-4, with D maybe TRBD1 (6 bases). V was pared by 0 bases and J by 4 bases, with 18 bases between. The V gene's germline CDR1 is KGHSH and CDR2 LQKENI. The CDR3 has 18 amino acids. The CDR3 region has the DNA TGTGCCAGCTCACCACCTTTCAACACGGGCAGGGGTAATGAAAAACTGTTTTTT. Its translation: CASSPPFNTGRGNEKLFF.

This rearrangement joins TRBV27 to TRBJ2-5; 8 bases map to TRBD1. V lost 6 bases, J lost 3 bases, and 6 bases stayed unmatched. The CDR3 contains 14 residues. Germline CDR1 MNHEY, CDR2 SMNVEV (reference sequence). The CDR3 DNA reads TGTGCCAGCAGGCCACAGGGGGAAGAAGAGACCCAGTACTTC. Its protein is CASRPQGEEETQYF.

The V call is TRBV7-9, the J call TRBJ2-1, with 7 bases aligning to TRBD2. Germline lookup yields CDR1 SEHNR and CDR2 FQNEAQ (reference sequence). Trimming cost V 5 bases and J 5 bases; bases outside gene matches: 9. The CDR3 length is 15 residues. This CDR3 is CASSPGGLLNNEQFF. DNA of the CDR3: TGTGCCAGCAGCCCCGGGGGACTACTAAACAATGAGCAGTTCTTC.

The DNA for the CDR3 is TGCAGCGTTCGAGGAGGGGTCTATGAAAAACTGTTTTTT. It yields the protein CSVRGGVYEKLFF. The chain uses TRBV29-1 and TRBJ1-4; a possible D gene is TRBD1 (5 bases). V dropped 5 bases and J dropped 6 bases, with 13 bases sitting between them. The CDR3 is made up of 13 amino acids. CDR1 and CDR2 (germline): SQVTM, ANQGSEA.

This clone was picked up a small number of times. CDR3 nucleotide sequence: TGTGCCACCAGCAGAGATCCGTCTGGCGAGCAGTTCTTC. Protein sequence: CATSRDPSGEQFF. The gene calls are TRBV15 and TRBJ2-1; D unresolved. The CDR3 length is 13 residues. V was cut by 0 bases and J by 10 bases, with 10 bases left in between. Germline loops: CDR1 LNHNV, CDR2 YYDKDF (reference sequence).

The CDR3 region has the DNA TGTGCCAGCAGCCAATCGGTGAGCACTGAAGCTTTCTTT. Translation gives CASSQSVSTEAFF. The rearrangement joins TRBV5-4 to TRBJ1-1; D remains ambiguous. The CDR3 spans 13 residues. CDR1 and CDR2 from the germline V gene are SGHNT and YYREEE (reference sequence). V dropped 4 bases and J dropped 4 bases, with 11 bases sitting between them.

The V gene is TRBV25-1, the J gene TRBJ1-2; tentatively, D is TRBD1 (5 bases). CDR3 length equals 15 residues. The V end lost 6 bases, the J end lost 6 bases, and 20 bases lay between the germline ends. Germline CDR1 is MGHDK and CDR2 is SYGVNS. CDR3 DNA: TGTGCCAGCAGCCTGGCACAGGCTACTTCCCATGGCTACACCTTC. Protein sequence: CASSLAQATSHGYTF.

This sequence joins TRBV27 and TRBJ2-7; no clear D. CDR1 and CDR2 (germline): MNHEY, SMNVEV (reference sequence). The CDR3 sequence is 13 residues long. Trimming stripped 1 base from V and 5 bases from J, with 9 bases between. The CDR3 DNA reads TGTGCCAGCAGTTTATGGGCAAAGGACGAGCAGTACTTC. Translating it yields CASSLWAKDEQYF.

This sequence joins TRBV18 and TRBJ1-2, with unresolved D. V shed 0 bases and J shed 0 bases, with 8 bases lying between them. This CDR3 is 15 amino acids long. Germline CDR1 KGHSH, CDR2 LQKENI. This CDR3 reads CASSPPFGANYGYTF. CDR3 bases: TGTGCCAGCTCACCACCCTTCGGAGCTAACTATGGCTACACCTTC.

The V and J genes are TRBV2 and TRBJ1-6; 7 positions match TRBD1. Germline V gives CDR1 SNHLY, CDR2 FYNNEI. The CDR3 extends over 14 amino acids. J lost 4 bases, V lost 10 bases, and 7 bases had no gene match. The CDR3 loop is CAIRTGGYNSPLHF. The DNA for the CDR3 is TGTGCCATCAGGACAGGAGGATATAATTCACCCCTCCACTTT.

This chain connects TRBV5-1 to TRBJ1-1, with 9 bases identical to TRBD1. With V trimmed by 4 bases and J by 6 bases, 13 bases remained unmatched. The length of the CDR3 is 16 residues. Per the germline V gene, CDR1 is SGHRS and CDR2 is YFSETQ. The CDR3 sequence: CASSPWVGTGSAEAFF. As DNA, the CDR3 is TGCGCCAGCAGCCCGTGGGTCGGGACAGGGTCAGCTGAAGCTTTCTTT. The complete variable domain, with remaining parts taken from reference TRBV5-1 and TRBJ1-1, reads KAGVTQTPRYLIKTRGQQVTLSCSPISGHRSVSWYQQTPGQGLQFLFEYFSETQRNKGNFPGRFSGRQFSNSRSEMNVSTLELGDSALYLCASSPWVGTGSAEAFFGQGTRLTVV.

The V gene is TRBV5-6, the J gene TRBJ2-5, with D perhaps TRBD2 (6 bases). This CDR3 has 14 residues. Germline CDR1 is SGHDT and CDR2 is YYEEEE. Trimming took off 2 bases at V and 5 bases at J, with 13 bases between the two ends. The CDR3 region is CASSFGAGTETQYF. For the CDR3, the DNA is TGTGCCAGCAGCTTCGGGGCGGGAACGGAGACCCAGTACTTC.

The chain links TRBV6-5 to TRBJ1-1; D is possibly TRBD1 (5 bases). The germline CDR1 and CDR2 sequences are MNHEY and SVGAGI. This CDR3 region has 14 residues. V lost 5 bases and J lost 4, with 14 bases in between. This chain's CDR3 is CASSTRRGGTEAFF. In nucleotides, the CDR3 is TGTGCCAGCAGTACCCGCCGGGGGGGCACTGAAGCTTTCTTT.

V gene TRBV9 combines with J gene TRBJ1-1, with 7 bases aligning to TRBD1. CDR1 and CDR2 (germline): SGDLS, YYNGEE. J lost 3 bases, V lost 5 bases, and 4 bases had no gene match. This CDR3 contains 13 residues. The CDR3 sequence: CASSEQGYTEAFF. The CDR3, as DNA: TGTGCCAGCAGTGAACAGGGGTACACTGAAGCTTTCTTT.

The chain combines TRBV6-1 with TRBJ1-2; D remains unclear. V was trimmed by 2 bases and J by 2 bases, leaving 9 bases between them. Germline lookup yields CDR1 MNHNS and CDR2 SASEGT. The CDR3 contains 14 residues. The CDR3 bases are TGTGCCAGCAGTGAATACTCAGGAAACTATGGCTACACCTTC. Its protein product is CASSEYSGNYGYTF.

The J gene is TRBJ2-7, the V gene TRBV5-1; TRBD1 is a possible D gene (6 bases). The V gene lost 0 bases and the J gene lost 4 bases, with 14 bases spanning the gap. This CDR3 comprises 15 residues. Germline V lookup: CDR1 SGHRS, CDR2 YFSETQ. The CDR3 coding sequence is TGCGCCAGCAGCTTGGCGCCAGGGGTAGGGTACGAGCAGTACTTC. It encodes CASSLAPGVGYEQYF.

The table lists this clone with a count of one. This CDR3 reads CASSLGGAIGELFF. CDR3 in DNA: TGCGCCAGCAGCTTGGGCGGGGCCATCGGGGAGCTGTTTTTT. This chain links TRBV5-1 with TRBJ2-2; a weak D match, TRBD2 (6 bases). Looked up from germline, CDR1 is SGHRS and CDR2 is YFSETQ. The CDR3 totals 14 residues. The V and J ends lost 0 bases and 7 bases respectively, with 10 bases between them.

The CDR3 nucleotides are TGTGCCAGCAGCTTGGTCGGACAGGGCAATGAGCAGTTCTTC. It yields the protein CASSLVGQGNEQFF. The chain recombines TRBV7-9 with TRBJ2-1; 8 bases are a match to TRBD1. This CDR3 is 14 amino acids long. Germline values: CDR1 SEHNR, CDR2 FQNEAQ (reference sequence). Trimming at V came to 3 bases and at J to 6 bases, leaving 4 bases not matched to a gene.